This T cell receptor (beta chain) derives from a study of OX40 agonist ivuxolimab in advanced cancers. Study at large: From roughly 20 to 85 years was the age range, with a mean of approximately 58 years, and around 84% were male. Treatment received earlier with anti-PD-1, anti-PD-L1 or anti-CTLA-4 agents was allowed, and approximately 44% had some.

With respect to this clone: What it binds is unknown.

Trimming took 3 bases from V and 1 from J; bases not matched to a gene: 7. The CDR3 runs to 16 residues. Looked up from germline, CDR1 is PRHDT and CDR2 is FYEKMQ (reference sequence). Only in-frame clones appear in the TCRdb table, and some are missing; sequencing was by immunoSEQ multiplex PCR. The table records some 37,000 clones, roughly 78% of them present only once. Points from the study as a whole: Both blood CD4+ and CD8+ T cells showed clonal growth by week 6 at 0.1 to 3.0 mg/kg.

The receptor was isolated from an adult with an advanced solid tumor such as melanoma, head and neck, liver or kidney cancer. The specimen was CD4+ or CD8+ T cells sorted from blood, collected in a trial of the OX40 agonist ivuxolimab. The chain couples TRBV13 to TRBJ2-7, with 9 nucleotides matching TRBD2. CDR3 sequence (DNA): TGTGCCAGCAGCTTCGGAGGACTAGCGATTTCCTACGAGCAGTACTTC. Residues: CASSFGGLAISYEQYF.